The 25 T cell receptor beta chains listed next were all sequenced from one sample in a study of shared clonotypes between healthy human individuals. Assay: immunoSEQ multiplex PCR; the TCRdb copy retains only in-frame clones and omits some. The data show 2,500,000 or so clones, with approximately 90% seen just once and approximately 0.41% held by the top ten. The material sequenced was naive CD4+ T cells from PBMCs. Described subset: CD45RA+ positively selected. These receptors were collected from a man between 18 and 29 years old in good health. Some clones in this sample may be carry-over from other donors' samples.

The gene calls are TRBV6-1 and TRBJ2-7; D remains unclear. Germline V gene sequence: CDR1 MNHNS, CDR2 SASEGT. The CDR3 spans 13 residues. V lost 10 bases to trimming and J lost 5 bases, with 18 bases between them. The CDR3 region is CATTPRRSDEQYF. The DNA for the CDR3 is TGTGCCACCACTCCCCGCCGAAGCGACGAGCAGTACTTC.

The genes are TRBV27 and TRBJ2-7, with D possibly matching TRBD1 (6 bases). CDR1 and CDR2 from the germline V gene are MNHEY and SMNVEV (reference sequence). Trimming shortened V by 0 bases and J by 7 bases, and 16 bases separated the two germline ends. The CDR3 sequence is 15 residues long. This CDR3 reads CASSLSPGQPNEQYF. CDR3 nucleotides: TGTGCCAGCAGTTTATCCCCGGGACAACCCAATGAGCAGTACTTC.

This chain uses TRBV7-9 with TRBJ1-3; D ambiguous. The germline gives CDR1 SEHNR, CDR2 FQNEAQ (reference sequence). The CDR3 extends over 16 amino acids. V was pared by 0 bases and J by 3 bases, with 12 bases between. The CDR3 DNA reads TGTGCCAGCAGCTTAGCGCTATCGGGGATTGGAAACACCATATATTTT. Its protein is CASSLALSGIGNTIYF.

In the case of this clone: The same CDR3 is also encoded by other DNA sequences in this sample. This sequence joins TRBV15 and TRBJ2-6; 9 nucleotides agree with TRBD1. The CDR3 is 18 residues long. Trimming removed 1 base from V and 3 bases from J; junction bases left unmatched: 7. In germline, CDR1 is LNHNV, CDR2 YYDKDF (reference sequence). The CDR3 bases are TGTGCCACCAGCAGAGGTGGGACAGGGAAAAGTGGGGCCAACGTCCTGACTTTC. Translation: CATSRGGTGKSGANVLTF. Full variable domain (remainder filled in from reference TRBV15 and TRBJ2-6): DAMVIQNPRYQVTQFGKPVTLSCSQTLNHNVMYWYQQKSSQAPKLLFHYYDKDFNNEADTPDNFQSRRPNTSFCFLDIRSPGLGDTAMYLCATSRGGTGKSGANVLTFGAGSRLTVL.

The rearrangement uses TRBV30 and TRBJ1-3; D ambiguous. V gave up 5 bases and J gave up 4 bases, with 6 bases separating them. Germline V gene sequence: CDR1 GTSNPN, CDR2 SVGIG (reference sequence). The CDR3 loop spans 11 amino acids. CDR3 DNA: TGTGCCTGGGGTCGGGGAAACACCATATATTTT. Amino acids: CAWGRGNTIYF.

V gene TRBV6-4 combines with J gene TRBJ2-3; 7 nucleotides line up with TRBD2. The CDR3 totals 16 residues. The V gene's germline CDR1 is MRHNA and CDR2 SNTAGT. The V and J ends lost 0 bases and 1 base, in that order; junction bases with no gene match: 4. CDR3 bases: TGTGCCAGCAGTGACTCGGCGGGAGTCGGCACAGATACGCAGTATTTT. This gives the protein CASSDSAGVGTDTQYF.

CDR3 bases: TGTGCCAGCAGTTTAGCGGGAGGAACGAGGGAGCAGTACTTC. Its protein is CASSLAGGTREQYF. J is TRBJ2-7 and V is TRBV28, with TRBD2 identical over 8 bases. Germline CDR1 and CDR2: MDHEN and SYDVKM. The CDR3 covers 14 residues. Trimming took 2 bases from V and 7 from J; bases not matched to a gene: 7.

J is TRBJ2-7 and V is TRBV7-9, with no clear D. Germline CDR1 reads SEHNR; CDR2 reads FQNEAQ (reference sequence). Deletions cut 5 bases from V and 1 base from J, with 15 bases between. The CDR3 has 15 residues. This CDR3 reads CASSPTLRRSYEQYF. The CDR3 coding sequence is TGTGCCAGCAGCCCTACGCTGCGGCGGTCCTACGAGCAGTACTTC. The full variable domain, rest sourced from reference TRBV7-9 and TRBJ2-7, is DTGVSQNPRHKITKRGQNVTFRCDPISEHNRLYWYRQTLGQGPEFLTYFQNEAQLEKSRLLSDRFSAERPKGSFSTLEIQRTEQGDSAMYLCASSPTLRRSYEQYFGPGTRLTVT.

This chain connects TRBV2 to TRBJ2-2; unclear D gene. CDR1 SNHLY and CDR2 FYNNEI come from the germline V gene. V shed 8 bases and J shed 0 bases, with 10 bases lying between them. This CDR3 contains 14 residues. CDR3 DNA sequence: TGTGCCAGCGTGGGCCAGCCGAACACCGGGGAGCTGTTTTTT. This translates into CASVGQPNTGELFF.

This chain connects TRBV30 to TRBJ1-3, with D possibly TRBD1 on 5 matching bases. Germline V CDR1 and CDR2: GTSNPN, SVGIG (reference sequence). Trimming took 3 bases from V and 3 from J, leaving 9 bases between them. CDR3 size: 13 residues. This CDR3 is CAWRARGGNTIYF. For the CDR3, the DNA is TGTGCCTGGAGGGCGAGGGGTGGAAACACCATATATTTT.

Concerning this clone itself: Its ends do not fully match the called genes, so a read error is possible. CDR3 region: CSVPREQGTQYF. The CDR3 nucleotides are TGCAGCGTCCCAAGGGAGCAAGGGACCCAGTACTTC. The V call is TRBV29-1, the J call TRBJ2-5, with D maybe TRBD2 (5 bases). CDR3 size: 12 residues. Germline V gene sequence: CDR1 SQVTM, CDR2 ANQGSEA.

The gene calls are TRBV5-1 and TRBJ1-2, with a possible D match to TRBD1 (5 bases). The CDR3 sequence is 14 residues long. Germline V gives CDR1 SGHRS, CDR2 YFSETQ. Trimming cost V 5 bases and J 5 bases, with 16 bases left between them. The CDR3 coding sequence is TGCGCCAGCAGGGCCGACGGGGCCCGTTATGGCTACACCTTC. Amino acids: CASRADGARYGYTF.

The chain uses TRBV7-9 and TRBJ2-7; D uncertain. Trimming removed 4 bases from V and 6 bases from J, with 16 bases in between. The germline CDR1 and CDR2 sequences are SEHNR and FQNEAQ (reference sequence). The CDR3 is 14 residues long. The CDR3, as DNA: TGTGCCAGCAGCTACGACATCGGTAGGGTCGAGCAGTACTTC. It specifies CASSYDIGRVEQYF.

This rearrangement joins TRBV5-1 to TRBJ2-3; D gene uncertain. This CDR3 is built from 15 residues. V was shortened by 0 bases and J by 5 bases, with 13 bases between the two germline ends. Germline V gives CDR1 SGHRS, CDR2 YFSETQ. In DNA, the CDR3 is TGCGCCAGCAGCTTGGGGCCCCTCGCCTTAGATACGCAGTATTTT. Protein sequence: CASSLGPLALDTQYF.

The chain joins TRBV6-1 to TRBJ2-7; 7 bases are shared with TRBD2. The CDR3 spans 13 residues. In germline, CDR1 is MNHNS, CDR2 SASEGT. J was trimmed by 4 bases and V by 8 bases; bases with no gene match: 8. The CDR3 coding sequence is TGTGCCAGCTTGGCGGGGGTCGGTTACGAGCAGTACTTC. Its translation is CASLAGVGYEQYF.

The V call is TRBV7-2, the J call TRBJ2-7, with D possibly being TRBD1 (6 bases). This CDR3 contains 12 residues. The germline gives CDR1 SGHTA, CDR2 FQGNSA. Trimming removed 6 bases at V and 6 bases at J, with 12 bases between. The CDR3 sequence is CASSNTGREQYF. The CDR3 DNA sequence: TGTGCCAGCAGTAACACAGGGCGCGAGCAGTACTTC.

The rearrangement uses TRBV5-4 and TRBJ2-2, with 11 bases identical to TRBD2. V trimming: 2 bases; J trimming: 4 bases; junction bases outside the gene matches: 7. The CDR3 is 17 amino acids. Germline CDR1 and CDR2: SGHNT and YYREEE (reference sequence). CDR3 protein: CASSFRSGRAGTGELFF. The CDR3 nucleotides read TGTGCCAGCAGCTTTCGTAGCGGGAGGGCCGGCACCGGGGAGCTGTTTTTT.

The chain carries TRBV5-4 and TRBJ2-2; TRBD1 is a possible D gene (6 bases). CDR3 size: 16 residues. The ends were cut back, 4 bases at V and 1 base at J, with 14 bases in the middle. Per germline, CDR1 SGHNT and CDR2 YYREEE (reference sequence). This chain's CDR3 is CASSPGPTGNTGELFF. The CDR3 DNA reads TGTGCCAGCAGCCCGGGTCCGACAGGGAACACCGGGGAGCTGTTTTTT.

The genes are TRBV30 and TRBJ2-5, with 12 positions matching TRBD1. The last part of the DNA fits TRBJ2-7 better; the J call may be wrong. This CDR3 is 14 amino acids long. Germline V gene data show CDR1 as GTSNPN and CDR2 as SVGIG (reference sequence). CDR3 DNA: TGTGCCTGGAGCCGGGACAGGGGGCGATACGAGCAGTACTTC. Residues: CAWSRDRGRYEQYF.

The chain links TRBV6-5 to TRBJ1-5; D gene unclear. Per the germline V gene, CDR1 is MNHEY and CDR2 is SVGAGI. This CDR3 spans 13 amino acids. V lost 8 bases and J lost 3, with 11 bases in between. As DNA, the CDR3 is TGTGCCAGCGGGAGGCGACCCAATCAGCCCCAGCATTTT. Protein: CASGRRPNQPQHF.

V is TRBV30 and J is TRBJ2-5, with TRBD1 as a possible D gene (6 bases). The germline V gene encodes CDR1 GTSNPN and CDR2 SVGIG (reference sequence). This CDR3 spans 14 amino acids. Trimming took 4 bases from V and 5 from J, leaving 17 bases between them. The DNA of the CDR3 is TGTGCCTGGACCCGTACAGGGAGTAGGGAGACCCAGTACTTC. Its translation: CAWTRTGSRETQYF. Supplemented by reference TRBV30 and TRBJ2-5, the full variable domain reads SQTIHQWPATLVQPVGSPLSLECTVEGTSNPNLYWYRQAAGRGLQLLFYSVGIGQISSEVPQNLSASRPQDRQFILSSKKLLLSDSGFYLCAWTRTGSRETQYFGPGTRLLVL.

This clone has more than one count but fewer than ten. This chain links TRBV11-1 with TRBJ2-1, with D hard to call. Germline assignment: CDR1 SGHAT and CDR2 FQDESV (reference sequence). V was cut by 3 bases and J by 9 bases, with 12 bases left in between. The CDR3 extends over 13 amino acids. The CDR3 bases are TGTGCCAGCAGCTTTGGACGTTTAGGTGAGCAGTTCTTC. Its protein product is CASSFGRLGEQFF.

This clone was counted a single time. For the CDR3, the DNA is TGCGCCAGCAGCTTGGTAGCGGAGAACAATGAGCAGTTCTTC. Its translation: CASSLVAENNEQFF. This sequence joins TRBV5-1 and TRBJ2-1; maybe TRBD2 (6 bases). This CDR3 spans 14 amino acids. Germline CDR1 reads SGHRS; CDR2 reads YFSETQ. Trimming left V 0 bases short and J 5 bases short, with 9 bases between.

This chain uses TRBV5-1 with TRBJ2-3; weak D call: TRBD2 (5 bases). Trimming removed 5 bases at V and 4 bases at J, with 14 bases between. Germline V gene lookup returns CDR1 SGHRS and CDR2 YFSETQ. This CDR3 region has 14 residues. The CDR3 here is CASRRTPAPDTQYF. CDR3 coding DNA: TGCGCCAGCAGACGGACTCCGGCCCCAGATACGCAGTATTTT.

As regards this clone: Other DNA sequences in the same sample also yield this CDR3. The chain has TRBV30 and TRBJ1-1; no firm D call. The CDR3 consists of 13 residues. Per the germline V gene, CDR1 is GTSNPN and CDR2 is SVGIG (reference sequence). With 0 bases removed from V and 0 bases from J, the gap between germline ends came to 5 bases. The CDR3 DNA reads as TGTGCCTGGAGTGTATATGTGAACACTGAAGCTTTCTTT. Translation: CAWSVYVNTEAFF.